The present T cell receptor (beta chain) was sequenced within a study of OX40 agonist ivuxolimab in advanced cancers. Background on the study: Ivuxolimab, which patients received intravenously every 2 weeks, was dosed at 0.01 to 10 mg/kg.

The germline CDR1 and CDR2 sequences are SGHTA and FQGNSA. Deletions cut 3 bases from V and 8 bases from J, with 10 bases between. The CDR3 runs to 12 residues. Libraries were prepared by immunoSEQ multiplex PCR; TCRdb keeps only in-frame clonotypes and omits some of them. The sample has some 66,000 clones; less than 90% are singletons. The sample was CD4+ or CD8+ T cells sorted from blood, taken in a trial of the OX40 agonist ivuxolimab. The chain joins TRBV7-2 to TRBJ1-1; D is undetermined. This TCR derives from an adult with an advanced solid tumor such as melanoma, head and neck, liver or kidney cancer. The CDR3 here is CASSLRASEAFF. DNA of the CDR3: TGTGCCAGCAGCTTGAGGGCTAGCGAAGCTTTCTTT. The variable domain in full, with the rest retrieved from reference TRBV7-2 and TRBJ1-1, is GAGVSQSPSNKVTEKGKDVELRCDPISGHTALYWYRQSLGQGLEFLIYFQGNSAPDKSGLPSDRFSAERTGGSVSTLTIQRTQQEDSAVYLCASSLRASEAFFGQGTRLTVV.